This T cell receptor (beta chain) is from a study of blood T cell repertoires in COVID-19. In its sample, this clone was seen once. V was cut by 1 base and J by 4 bases, with 11 bases left in between. This CDR3 has 15 amino acids. Germline V gives CDR1 SEHNR, CDR2 FQNEAQ (reference sequence). Produced via immunoSEQ multiplex PCR; TCRdb's table is partial and in-frame only. The data hold about 430,000 clones, with 80% to 90% observed a single time. The rearrangement uses TRBV7-9 and TRBJ2-4, with D possibly TRBD1 on 6 matching bases. Sequenced: PBMCs or T cells enriched from blood (not recorded which). The clonotype was recovered from a young man who had recovered from COVID-19. In nucleotides, the CDR3 is TGTGCCAGCAGCTTAGTTTGGGACACGAAAAACATTCAGTACTTC. It is translated as CASSLVWDTKNIQYF.